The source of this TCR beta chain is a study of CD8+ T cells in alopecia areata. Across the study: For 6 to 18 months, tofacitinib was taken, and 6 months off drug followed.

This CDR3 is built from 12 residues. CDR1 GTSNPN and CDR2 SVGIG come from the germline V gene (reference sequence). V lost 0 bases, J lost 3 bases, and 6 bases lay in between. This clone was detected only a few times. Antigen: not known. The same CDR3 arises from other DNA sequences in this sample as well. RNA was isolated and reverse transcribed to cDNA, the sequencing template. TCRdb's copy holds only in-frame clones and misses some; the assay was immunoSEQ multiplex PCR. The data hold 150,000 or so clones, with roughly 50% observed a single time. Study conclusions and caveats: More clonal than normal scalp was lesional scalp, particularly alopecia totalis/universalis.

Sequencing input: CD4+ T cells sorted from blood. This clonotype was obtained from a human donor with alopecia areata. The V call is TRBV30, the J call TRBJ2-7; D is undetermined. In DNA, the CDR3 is TGTGCCTGGAGTGTGGGCAGCTACGAGCAGTACTTC. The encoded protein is CAWSVGSYEQYF. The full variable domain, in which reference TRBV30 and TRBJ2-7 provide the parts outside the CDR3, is SQTIHQWPATLVQPVGSPLSLECTVEGTSNPNLYWYRQAAGRGLQLLFYSVGIGQISSEVPQNLSASRPQDRQFILSSKKLLLSDSGFYLCAWSVGSYEQYFGPGTRLTVT.